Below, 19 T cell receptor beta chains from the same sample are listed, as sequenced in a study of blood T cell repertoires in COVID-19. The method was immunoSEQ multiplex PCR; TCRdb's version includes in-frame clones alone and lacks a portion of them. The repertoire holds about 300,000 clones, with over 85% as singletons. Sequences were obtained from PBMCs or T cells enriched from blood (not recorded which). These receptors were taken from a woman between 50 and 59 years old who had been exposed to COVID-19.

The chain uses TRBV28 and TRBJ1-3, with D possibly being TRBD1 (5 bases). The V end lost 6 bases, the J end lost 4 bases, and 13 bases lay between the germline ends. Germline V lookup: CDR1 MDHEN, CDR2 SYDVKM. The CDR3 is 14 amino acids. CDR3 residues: CASRFYRTGNTIYF. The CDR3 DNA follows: TGTGCCAGCAGATTTTACAGGACCGGAAACACCATATATTTT.

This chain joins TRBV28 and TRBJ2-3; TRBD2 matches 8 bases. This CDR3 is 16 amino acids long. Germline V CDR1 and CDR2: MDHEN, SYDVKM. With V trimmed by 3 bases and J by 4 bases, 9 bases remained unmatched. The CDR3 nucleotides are TGTGCCAGCAGTTTTCGCGGGGGGTGGGGAGCAGATACGCAGTATTTT. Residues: CASSFRGGWGADTQYF.

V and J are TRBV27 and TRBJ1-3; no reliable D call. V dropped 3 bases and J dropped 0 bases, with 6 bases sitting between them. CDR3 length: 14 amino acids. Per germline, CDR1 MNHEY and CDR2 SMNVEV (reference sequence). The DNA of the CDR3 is TGTGCCAGCAGTTTTAGTCACTCTGGAAACACCATATATTTT. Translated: CASSFSHSGNTIYF.

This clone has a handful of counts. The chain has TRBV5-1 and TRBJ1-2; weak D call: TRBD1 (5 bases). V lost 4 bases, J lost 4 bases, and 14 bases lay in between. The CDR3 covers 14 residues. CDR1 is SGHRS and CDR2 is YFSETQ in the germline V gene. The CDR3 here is CASSDGGSTYGYTF. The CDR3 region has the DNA TGCGCCAGCAGCGACGGGGGGAGTACCTATGGCTACACCTTC. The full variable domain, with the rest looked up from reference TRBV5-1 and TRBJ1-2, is KAGVTQTPRYLIKTRGQQVTLSCSPISGHRSVSWYQQTPGQGLQFLFEYFSETQRNKGNFPGRFSGRQFSNSRSEMNVSTLELGDSALYLCASSDGGSTYGYTFGSGTRLTVV.

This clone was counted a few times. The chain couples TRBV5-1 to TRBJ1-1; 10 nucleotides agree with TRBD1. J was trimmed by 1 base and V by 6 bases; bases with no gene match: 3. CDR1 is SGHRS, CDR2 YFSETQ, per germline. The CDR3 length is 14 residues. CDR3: CASNGQGGNTEAFF. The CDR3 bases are TGCGCCAGCAACGGACAGGGGGGGAACACTGAAGCTTTCTTT.

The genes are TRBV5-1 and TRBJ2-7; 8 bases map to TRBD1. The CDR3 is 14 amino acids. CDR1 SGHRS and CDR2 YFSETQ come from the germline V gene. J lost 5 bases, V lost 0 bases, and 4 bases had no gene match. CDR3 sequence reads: CASSLVGTGNEQYF. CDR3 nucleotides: TGCGCCAGCAGCTTGGTCGGGACAGGAAACGAGCAGTACTTC.

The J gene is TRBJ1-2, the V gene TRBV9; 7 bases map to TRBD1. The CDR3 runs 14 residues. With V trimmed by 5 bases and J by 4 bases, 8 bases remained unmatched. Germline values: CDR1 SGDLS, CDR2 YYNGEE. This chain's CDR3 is CASSGNRDSYGYTF. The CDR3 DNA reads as TGTGCCAGCAGTGGGAACCGGGACAGCTATGGCTACACCTTC. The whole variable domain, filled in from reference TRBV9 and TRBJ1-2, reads DSGVTQTPKHLITATGQRVTLRCSPRSGDLSVYWYQQSLDQGLQFLIQYYNGEERAKGNILERFSAQQFPDLHSELNLSSLELGDSALYFCASSGNRDSYGYTFGSGTRLTVV.

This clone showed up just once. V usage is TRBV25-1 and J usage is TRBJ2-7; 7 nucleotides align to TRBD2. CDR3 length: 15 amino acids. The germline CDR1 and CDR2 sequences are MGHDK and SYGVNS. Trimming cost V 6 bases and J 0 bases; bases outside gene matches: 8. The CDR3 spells CASREAGINSYEQYF. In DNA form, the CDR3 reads TGTGCCAGCAGGGAAGCGGGGATTAACTCCTACGAGCAGTACTTC.

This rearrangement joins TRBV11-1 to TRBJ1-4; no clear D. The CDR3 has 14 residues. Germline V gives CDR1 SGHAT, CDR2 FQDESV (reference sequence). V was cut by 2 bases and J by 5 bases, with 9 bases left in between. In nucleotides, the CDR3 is TGTGCCAGCAGCTTAAACAGACAAAATGAAAAACTGTTTTTT. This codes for CASSLNRQNEKLFF.

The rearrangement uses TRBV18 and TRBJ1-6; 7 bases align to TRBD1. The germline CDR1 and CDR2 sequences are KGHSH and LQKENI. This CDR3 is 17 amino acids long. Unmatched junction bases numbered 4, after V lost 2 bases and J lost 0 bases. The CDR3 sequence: CASSPMGQSSYNSPLHF. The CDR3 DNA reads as TGTGCCAGCTCACCAATGGGACAGAGCTCCTATAATTCACCCCTCCACTTT.

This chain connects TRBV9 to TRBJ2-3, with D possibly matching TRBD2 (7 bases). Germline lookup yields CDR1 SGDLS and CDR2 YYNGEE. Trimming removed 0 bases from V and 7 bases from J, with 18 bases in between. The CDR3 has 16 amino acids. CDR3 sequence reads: CASSVAGGRNVNTQYF. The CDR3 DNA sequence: TGTGCCAGCAGCGTAGCGGGGGGCCGCAATGTTAATACGCAGTATTTT.

The CDR3 loop is CASMQGGTDTQYF. CDR3 in DNA: TGCGCCAGCATGCAAGGGGGCACAGATACGCAGTATTTT. The V and J genes are TRBV5-1 and TRBJ2-3; TRBD1 might be the D (5 bases). The V gene lost 6 bases and the J gene lost 1 base, with 9 bases spanning the gap. Germline-derived CDR1 and CDR2 are SGHRS and YFSETQ. This CDR3 is built from 13 residues.

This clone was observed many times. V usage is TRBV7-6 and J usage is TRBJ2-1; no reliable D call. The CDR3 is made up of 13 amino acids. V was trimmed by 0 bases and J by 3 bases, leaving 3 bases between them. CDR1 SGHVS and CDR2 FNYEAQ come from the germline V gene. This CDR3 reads CASSLAHYNEQFF. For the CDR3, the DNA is TGTGCCAGCAGCTTAGCACACTACAATGAGCAGTTCTTC.

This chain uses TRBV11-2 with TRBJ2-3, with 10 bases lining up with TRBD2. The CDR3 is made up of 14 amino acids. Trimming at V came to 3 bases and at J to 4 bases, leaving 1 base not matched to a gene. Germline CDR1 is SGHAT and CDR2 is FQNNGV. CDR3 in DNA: TGTGCCAGCAGCTTCCTAGCGGGGGCAGATACGCAGTATTTT. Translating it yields CASSFLAGADTQYF.

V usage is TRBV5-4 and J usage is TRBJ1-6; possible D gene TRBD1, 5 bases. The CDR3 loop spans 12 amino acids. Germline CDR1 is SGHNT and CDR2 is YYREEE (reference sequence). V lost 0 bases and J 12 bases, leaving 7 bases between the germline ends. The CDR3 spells CASSLAGGPLHF. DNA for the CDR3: TGTGCCAGCAGCTTGGCGGGGGGACCCCTCCACTTT. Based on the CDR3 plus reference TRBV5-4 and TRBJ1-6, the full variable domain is ETGVTQSPTHLIKTRGQQVTLRCSSQSGHNTVSWYQQALGQGPQFIFQYYREEENGRGNFPPRFSGLQFPNYSSELNVNALELDDSALYLCASSLAGGPLHFGNGTRLTVT.

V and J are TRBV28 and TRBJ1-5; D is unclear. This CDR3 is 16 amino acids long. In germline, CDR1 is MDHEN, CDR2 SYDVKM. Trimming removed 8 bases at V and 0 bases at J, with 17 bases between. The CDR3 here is CASARREGISNQPQHF. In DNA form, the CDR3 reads TGTGCCAGCGCCAGACGGGAGGGTATTAGCAATCAGCCCCAGCATTTT.

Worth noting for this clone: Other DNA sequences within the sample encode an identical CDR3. CDR3 in amino acids: CASSSGTGGNSPLHF. CDR3 DNA sequence: TGTGCCAGCAGTTCCGGGACAGGTGGCAATTCACCCCTCCACTTT. The chain recombines TRBV28 with TRBJ1-6; 8 bases agree with TRBD1. With V trimmed by 4 bases and J by 7 bases, 6 bases remained unmatched. This CDR3 is built from 15 residues. CDR1 and CDR2 from the germline V gene are MDHEN and SYDVKM.

The CDR3 is CASSQVGGVGEKLFF. CDR3 DNA sequence: TGCGCCAGCAGCCAAGTAGGGGGGGTCGGTGAAAAACTGTTTTTT. The genes are TRBV4-1 and TRBJ1-4, with D maybe TRBD1 (6 bases). Germline lookup yields CDR1 MGHRA and CDR2 YSYEKL. The CDR3 sequence is 15 residues long. V lost 1 base, J lost 7 bases, and 13 bases lay in between.

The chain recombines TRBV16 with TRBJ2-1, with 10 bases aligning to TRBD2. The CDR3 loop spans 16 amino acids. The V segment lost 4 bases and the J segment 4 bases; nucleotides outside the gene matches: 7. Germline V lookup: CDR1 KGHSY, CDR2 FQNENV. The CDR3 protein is CASSPASGGSYNEQFF. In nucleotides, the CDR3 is TGTGCCAGCAGCCCTGCTAGCGGGGGCTCATACAATGAGCAGTTCTTC.